This TCR beta chain emerged from a study of stem cell transplantation in POMP-related autoinflammatory disease (dated by TCRdb to about 2021). About the full investigation: It was hypothesized that MHC class I-dependent CD8+ T-cell differentiation and positive selection are impaired by defective thymoproteasomes, resulting in skewing of the TRB repertoire. Before transplant, CD4+ naive T-cell skewing, low CD8+ T-cell proportions, and reduced T-cell cytokine secretion were observed in patients. DNA chimerism analysis after transplant demonstrated 100% donor engraftment of neutrophils and platelets for up to one year. To find out how POMP deficiency affects T-cell receptor beta repertoire diversity and CDR3 characteristics, high-throughput TRB sequencing was used. What the authors observed across the whole study: A restricted number of unique TRB V-J gene pairings was observed in PRAID patients. PRAID patients trended toward lower TRB diversity and higher clonality across all analyzed T-cell subsets. In PRAID patients, the trend toward increased clonality and lower diversity reached statistical significance only for regulatory T cells.

Cut back by 6 bases and 9 bases, the V and J ends lie 13 bases apart. The germline V gene encodes CDR1 SGHRS and CDR2 YFSETQ. Taken from cysteine to phenylalanine, the CDR3 has 13 residues. Left in the record is the CDR3 DNA by itself, 39 bases read in frame from the first base. The time point label, read with the paper, signifies: after hematopoietic stem cell transplant. PRAID was a condition in which autoinflammation came alongside prominent immunodeficiency. T-cell subsets (conventional T cells, CD8+ T cells, regulatory T cells, T follicular helper cells) were sorted before TRB sequencing. Libraries were constructed by the immunoSEQ multiplex PCR assay. In the authors' own workflow: Shannon entropy, which accounts for clonal size distribution, was used to quantify repertoire diversity. Clonotype distribution inequality was measured with the Gini-Simpson index (Simpson_1-D). TCRdb provides this immuneACCESS table in a form limited to in-frame rearrangements. Some clones are lacking; in checked studies, under half of them reflect an unresolved V gene, and why the rest are absent is not known. V and J calls plus clone size are reproduced from that table; the DNA served to infer D and trimming. This sample gives around 10,000 clones in total; more than 75% of them show up just once. The ten largest clones represent about 4.7% of the sample.

Remarks on this clone: Its antigen remains undetermined. No base quality information exists; no much larger clone differs at one position.

The sequence was collected from a human patient with POMP-related autoinflammation and immune dysregulation (PRAID). After a transplant, some T cells may have been passed on by the graft donor. The sequence is built from TRBV5-1 and TRBJ1-6, with the D gene not confidently named. Specimen: CD4+ T cells from PBMCs, collected after stem cell transplantation. This receptor has the CDR3 CASKSGFTSPLHF. The sequence in DNA is TGCGCCAGCAAGTCCGGGTTTACTTCACCCCTCCACTTT.